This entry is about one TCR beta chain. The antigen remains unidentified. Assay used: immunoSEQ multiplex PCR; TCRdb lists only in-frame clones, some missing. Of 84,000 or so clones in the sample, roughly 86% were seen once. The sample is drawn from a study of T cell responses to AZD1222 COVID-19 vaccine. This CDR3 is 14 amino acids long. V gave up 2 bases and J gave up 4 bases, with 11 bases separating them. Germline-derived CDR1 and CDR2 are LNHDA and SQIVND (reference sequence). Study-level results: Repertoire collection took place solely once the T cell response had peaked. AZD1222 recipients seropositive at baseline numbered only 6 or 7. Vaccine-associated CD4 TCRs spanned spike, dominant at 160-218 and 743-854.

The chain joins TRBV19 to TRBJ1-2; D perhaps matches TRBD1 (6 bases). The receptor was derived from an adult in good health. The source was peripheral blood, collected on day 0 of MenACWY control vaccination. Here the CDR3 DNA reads TGTGCCAGTAGTATATCGACAGGCCTCTATGGCTACACCTTC. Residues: CASSISTGLYGYTF.